These 20 T cell receptor beta chains were sequenced from one sample in a study of blood T cell repertoires in COVID-19. Only in-frame clones appear in the TCRdb table, and some are missing; sequencing was by immunoSEQ multiplex PCR. This sample has about 210,000 clones, with around 86% found just once. Sequencing used PBMCs or T cells enriched from blood (not recorded which). The receptors derive from a man aged 40-49 years with acute COVID-19.

The V gene is TRBV5-4, the J gene TRBJ2-5; 8 nucleotides line up with TRBD1. This CDR3 region has 15 residues. CDR1 is SGHNT and CDR2 is YYREEE in the germline V gene (reference sequence). V was pared by 6 bases and J by 4 bases, with 11 bases of the junction left unmatched. CDR3 coding DNA: TGTGCCAGCATCGACGCAGGGGGCGCGAGAGAGACCCAGTACTTC. Translation: CASIDAGGARETQYF.

This clone was recorded only once. In nucleotides, the CDR3 is TGTGCCAGCAGTGAAGCGCGGTCTGGCGATCAGCCCCAGCATTTT. This gives the protein CASSEARSGDQPQHF. The chain joins TRBV2 to TRBJ1-5; D gene uncertain. The germline V gene has CDR1 SNHLY and CDR2 FYNNEI. The V end was cut by 0 bases, the J end by 5 bases, with 11 bases between. The CDR3 sequence is 15 residues long. The entire variable domain, with the rest obtained from reference TRBV2 and TRBJ1-5, is as follows: EPEVTQTPSHQVTQMGQEVILRCVPISNHLYFYWYRQILGQKVEFLVSFYNNEISEKSEIFDDQFSVERPDGSNFTLKIRSTKLEDSAMYFCASSEARSGDQPQHFGDGTRLSIL.

The chain is built from TRBV7-2 and TRBJ1-1; 7 positions agree with TRBD1. J gave up 4 bases and V 2 bases, and 4 bases lay outside the gene matches. This CDR3 has 14 residues. Germline lookup yields CDR1 SGHTA and CDR2 FQGNSA. CDR3 in DNA: TGTGCCAGCAGCTTATCAGGGGACAGCACTGAAGCTTTCTTT. As protein: CASSLSGDSTEAFF.

The CDR3 nucleotides read TGTGCCAGCAGCTCGGGGGAGACTACCTACGAGCAGTACTTC. Translating gives CASSSGETTYEQYF. V is TRBV9 and J is TRBJ2-7, with D tentatively TRBD2 (6 bases). Trimming pared 4 bases from V and 2 bases from J, leaving 13 bases between. CDR1 is SGDLS and CDR2 is YYNGEE in the germline V gene. The CDR3 covers 14 residues.

This clone occurred once. V and J are TRBV7-2 and TRBJ1-5; a possible D gene is TRBD1 (6 bases). The CDR3 covers 14 residues. Deletions cut 3 bases from V and 5 bases from J, with 11 bases between. Germline lookup yields CDR1 SGHTA and CDR2 FQGNSA. CDR3 bases: TGTGCCAGCAGCTTTGGACAGCCCCATCAGCCCCAGCATTTT. Amino acid sequence: CASSFGQPHQPQHF. The full variable domain, rest sourced from reference TRBV7-2 and TRBJ1-5, is GAGVSQSPSNKVTEKGKDVELRCDPISGHTALYWYRQSLGQGLEFLIYFQGNSAPDKSGLPSDRFSAERTGGSVSTLTIQRTQQEDSAVYLCASSFGQPHQPQHFGDGTRLSIL.

The chain employs TRBV11-2 and TRBJ1-3; no clear D gene. Trimming removed 1 base from V and 0 bases from J, with 10 bases in between. There are 16 residues in the CDR3. Germline CDR1 and CDR2: SGHAT and FQNNGV. The CDR3 nucleotides are TGTGCCAGCAGCTTAGTCCGGGGATACTCTGGAAACACCATATATTTT. Amino acids: CASSLVRGYSGNTIYF.

The gene calls are TRBV9 and TRBJ2-7, with D possibly being TRBD1 (6 bases). V lost 0 bases to trimming and J lost 4 bases, with 11 bases between them. Germline CDR1 SGDLS, CDR2 YYNGEE. The CDR3 is 14 amino acids. Here the CDR3 reads CASSVGSGEYEQYF. In DNA, the CDR3 is TGTGCCAGCAGCGTAGGGTCAGGGGAATACGAGCAGTACTTC.

The chain is built from TRBV7-3 and TRBJ2-3, with a possible D match to TRBD2 (6 bases). Germline CDR1 reads SGHTA; CDR2 reads FQGTGA. The CDR3 spans 14 residues. V lost 8 bases and J 2 bases, leaving 14 bases between the germline ends. CDR3 bases: TGTGCCAGCTCCGAGATAGCGGACACAGATACGCAGTATTTT. It encodes CASSEIADTDTQYF.

In its sample, this clone was seen once. The rearrangement uses TRBV6-2 or TRBV6-3 and TRBJ1-2; D is ambiguous. V was cut by 0 bases and J by 0 bases, with 14 bases left in between. Germline CDR1 is MNHEY and CDR2 is SVGEGT. The CDR3 is 17 amino acids. CDR3 amino acids: CASSYSLGRNTNYGYTF. The CDR3, as DNA: TGTGCCAGCAGTTACTCCCTGGGGAGAAACACTAACTATGGCTACACCTTC.

V usage is TRBV18 and J usage is TRBJ1-1; no firm D call. Trimming cost V 2 bases and J 3 bases, with 7 bases left between them. Germline assignment: CDR1 KGHSH and CDR2 LQKENI. This CDR3 spans 13 amino acids. The CDR3: CASSPGLDTEAFF. The CDR3 DNA follows: TGTGCCAGCTCACCAGGGCTTGACACTGAAGCTTTCTTT.

The chain couples TRBV28 to TRBJ2-1; 13 positions agree with TRBD2. Germline loops: CDR1 MDHEN, CDR2 SYDVKM. Losses at the gene ends were 7 bases for V and 4 bases for J; bases not matched to a gene: 19. This CDR3 comprises 20 residues. In nucleotides, the CDR3 is TGTGCCAGCATGCCAACGGGACTAGCGGGACGTGGCTCCGGTTACAATGAGCAGTTCTTC. Amino acid sequence: CASMPTGLAGRGSGYNEQFF. Together with reference TRBV28 and TRBJ2-1, the CDR3 gives the full variable domain: DVKVTQSSRYLVKRTGEKVFLECVQDMDHENMFWYRQDPGLGLRLIYFSYDVKMKEKGDIPEGYSVSREKKERFSLILESASTNQTSMYLCASMPTGLAGRGSGYNEQFFGPGTRLTVL.

This clone was counted a single time. The chain recombines TRBV3-1 (or the pseudogene TRBV3-2) with TRBJ2-1; 8 bases fit TRBD1. CDR1 is LGHDT, CDR2 YNNKEL, per germline (reference sequence). The junction had 4 bases not matched to a gene; V was cut back by 5 bases and J by 4 bases. This CDR3 spans 14 amino acids. CDR3 sequence: CASSYRDRYNEQFF. The CDR3 DNA follows: TGTGCCAGCAGCTACCGGGACAGGTACAATGAGCAGTTCTTC.

The J gene is TRBJ2-7, the V gene TRBV14; the D is unclear. The CDR3 is 13 residues long. V lost 0 bases, J lost 3 bases, and 6 bases lay in between. Germline CDR1 reads SGHDN; CDR2 reads FVKESK. The CDR3 region is CASSQDLFYEQYF. The CDR3 nucleotides are TGTGCCAGCAGCCAAGATCTTTTCTACGAGCAGTACTTC.

This rearrangement joins TRBV28 to TRBJ2-7; D unclear. CDR1 MDHEN and CDR2 SYDVKM come from the germline V gene. V dropped 3 bases and J dropped 2 bases, with 5 bases sitting between them. The CDR3 sequence is 12 residues long. CDR3 loop: CASSLVAYEQYF. The DNA of the CDR3 is TGTGCCAGCAGTTTGGTAGCCTACGAGCAGTACTTC.

This clone has only one observation. The chain uses TRBV5-1 and TRBJ2-3, with a possible D match to TRBD1 (6 bases). The CDR3 consists of 16 residues. V dropped 0 bases and J dropped 0 bases, with 11 bases sitting between them. The V gene's germline CDR1 is SGHRS and CDR2 YFSETQ. The CDR3 region has the DNA TGCGCCAGCAGCTTGGGACAGGACACTAGCACAGATACGCAGTATTTT. This encodes CASSLGQDTSTDTQYF.

This sequence joins TRBV11-2 and TRBJ2-2, with D perhaps matching TRBD2 (6 bases). Trimming took 3 bases from V and 6 from J, leaving 14 bases between them. There are 15 residues in the CDR3. The germline V gene encodes CDR1 SGHAT and CDR2 FQNNGV. The DNA for the CDR3 is TGTGCCAGCAGCTTTTCCGTCGGGAGTCCCGGGGAGCTGTTTTTT. Amino acid sequence: CASSFSVGSPGELFF.

This clone occurred once. The rearrangement uses TRBV9 and TRBJ2-7; D is possibly TRBD1 (5 bases). In germline, CDR1 is SGDLS, CDR2 YYNGEE. The CDR3 totals 14 residues. Trimming shortened V by 2 bases and J by 7 bases, and 16 bases separated the two germline ends. The CDR3 nucleotides are TGTGCCAGCAGCGTGGACAAAAACCTTGGGGAGCAGTACTTC. Translated: CASSVDKNLGEQYF.

This clone was picked up a small number of times. The chain links TRBV28 to TRBJ1-2; TRBD1 matches at 8 bases. This CDR3 comprises 15 residues. V shed 4 bases, J shed 4 bases, and the junction held 8 bases outside the gene matches. The germline gives CDR1 MDHEN, CDR2 SYDVKM. The CDR3 here is CASSSSGTGVYGYTF. The CDR3 DNA reads as TGTGCCAGCAGTTCATCCGGGACAGGAGTCTATGGCTACACCTTC.

The chain links TRBV25-1 to TRBJ2-1; a possible D gene is TRBD2 (5 bases). This CDR3 is built from 17 residues. The germline gives CDR1 MGHDK, CDR2 SYGVNS. V was clipped by 0 bases and J by 5 bases, with 17 bases between them. The CDR3 here is CASSEYIGAGQDNEQFF. The CDR3 DNA reads as TGTGCCAGCAGTGAATATATTGGTGCGGGCCAAGACAATGAGCAGTTCTTC.

The genes are TRBV5-8 and TRBJ2-2; possibly TRBD1 for D (6 bases). CDR3 length: 14 amino acids. Per germline, CDR1 SGHTS and CDR2 YDEGEE. Between the trimmed V and J ends, which lost 7 bases and 4 bases, there was a span of 14 bases. Here the CDR3 reads CASPLGHRTGELFF. The CDR3 DNA sequence: TGTGCCAGCCCTTTGGGACATCGCACCGGGGAGCTGTTTTTT.